This T cell receptor beta chain was sequenced in a study of OX40 agonist ivuxolimab in advanced cancers. Study in general: All patients had ivuxolimab intravenously every 2 weeks at 0.01 to 10 mg/kg. With a range of roughly 23 to 90, age averaged approximately 60 years, and around 83% were male. Previous treatment with anti-PD-1, anti-PD-L1 or anti-CTLA-4 therapy was allowed; 40% had received some.

The table came from immunoSEQ multiplex PCR; TCRdb's copy has only in-frame clones and leaves some out. The sample yields over 95,000 clones, around nine tenths seen once. There are 14 residues in the CDR3. CDR1 is KGHSH, CDR2 LQKENI, per germline. Trimming cost V 0 bases and J 6 bases, with 12 bases left between them. The genes are TRBV18 and TRBJ2-7; D is unresolved. The specimen was CD4+ or CD8+ T cells sorted from blood, collected in a trial of the OX40 agonist ivuxolimab. The TCR was taken from an adult with an advanced solid tumor such as melanoma, head and neck, liver or kidney cancer. CDR3 in amino acids: CASSPPVGSSEQYF. CDR3 bases: TGTGCCAGCTCACCACCGGTGGGGTCGAGCGAGCAGTACTTC.